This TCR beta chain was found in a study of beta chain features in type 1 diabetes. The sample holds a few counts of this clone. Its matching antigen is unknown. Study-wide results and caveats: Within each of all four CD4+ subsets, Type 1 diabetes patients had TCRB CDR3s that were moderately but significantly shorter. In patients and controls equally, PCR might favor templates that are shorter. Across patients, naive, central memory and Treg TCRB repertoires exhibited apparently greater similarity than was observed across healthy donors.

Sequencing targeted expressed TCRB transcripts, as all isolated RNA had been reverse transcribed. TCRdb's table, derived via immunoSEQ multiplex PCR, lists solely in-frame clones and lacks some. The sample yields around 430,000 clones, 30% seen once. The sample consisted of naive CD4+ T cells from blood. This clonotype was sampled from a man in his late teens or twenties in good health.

This CDR3 is CASSSLDRQGGNEQYF. The CDR3 DNA follows: TGTGCCAGCAGTTCTCTTGATCGACAGGGTGGAAACGAGCAGTACTTC. This sequence joins TRBV11-2 and TRBJ2-7; 7 bases align to TRBD1. The CDR3 has 16 residues. Germline values: CDR1 SGHAT, CDR2 FQNNGV. After removal of 6 bases from V and 5 bases from J, the junction contained 16 bases not matched to a gene.